This T cell receptor (beta chain) was observed in a study of shared clonotypes between healthy human individuals. This clone was detected only once. The antigen remains unidentified. The CDR3 has 16 amino acids. With 3 bases clipped from V and 6 bases from J, the junction kept 6 bases outside the gene matches. CDR1 is PRHDT, CDR2 FYEKMQ, per germline (reference sequence). Overall study results and limits: Naive CD4 clonotypes overlapped across a few donors at approximately 5.5%.

Sequenced by immunoSEQ multiplex PCR; TCRdb stores in-frame clones only, minus some. The sample carries 2 million to 2.5 million clones, roughly 90% recorded once. This chain uses TRBV13 with TRBJ2-2; 11 positions agree with TRBD1. The TCR was taken from a young man in good health. Some clones in this sample may be carry-over from other donors' samples. Sequencing was done on a sample of naive CD4+ T cells from PBMCs. The subset was: CD45RA+ positively selected. The CDR3 coding sequence is TGTGCCAGCAGCTTGGACAGGGGGCTTATCGCCGGGGAGCTGTTTTTT. Protein sequence: CASSLDRGLIAGELFF.